The present entry profiles one T cell receptor (beta chain) with its context. This sample is part of a study of blood T cell repertoires in COVID-19. The J segment lost 2 bases and the V segment lost 3 bases, leaving 4 bases of the junction unmatched. Germline V gene data show CDR1 as SNHLY and CDR2 as FYNNEI. This CDR3 spans 15 amino acids. Sequencing was performed with immunoSEQ multiplex PCR; in TCRdb, only in-frame clones are kept and a portion is missing. This sample has 100,000 to 150,000 clones, with about 80% found just once. The receptor's source is a middle-aged man with active or convalescent COVID-19. This chain uses TRBV2 with TRBJ1-2, with 9 nucleotides matching TRBD1. Specimen: peripheral blood. CDR3 residues: CASSEYGQGNYGYTF. The CDR3 coding sequence is TGTGCCAGCAGTGAGTACGGACAGGGGAACTATGGCTACACCTTC.